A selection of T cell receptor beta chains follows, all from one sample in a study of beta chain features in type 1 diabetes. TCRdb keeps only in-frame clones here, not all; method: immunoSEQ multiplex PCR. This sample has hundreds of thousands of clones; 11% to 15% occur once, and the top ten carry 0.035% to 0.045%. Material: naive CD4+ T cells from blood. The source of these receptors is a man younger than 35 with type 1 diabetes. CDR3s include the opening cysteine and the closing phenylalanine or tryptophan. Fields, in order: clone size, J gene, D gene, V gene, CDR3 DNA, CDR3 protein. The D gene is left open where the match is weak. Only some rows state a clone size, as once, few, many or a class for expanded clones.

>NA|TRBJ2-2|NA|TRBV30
TGTGCCTGGAGTGTAGGCCTCAACACCGGGGAGCTGTTTTTT
CAWSVGLNTGELFF
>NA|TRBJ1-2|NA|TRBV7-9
NA
CASSLPAVGEGTF
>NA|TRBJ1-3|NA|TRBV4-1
TGCGCCAGCAGCCCTTTACCAGGAGGTATGGACACCATATATTTT
CASSPLPGGMDTIYF
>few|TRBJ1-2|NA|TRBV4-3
TGCGCCAGCAGCCAAGATTACAGGACGGGCTACACCTTC
CASSQDYRTGYTF
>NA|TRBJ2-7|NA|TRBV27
TGTGCCAGCAGTTTCGGGGGAAGCGTGAATTACGAGCAGTACTTC
CASSFGGSVNYEQYF
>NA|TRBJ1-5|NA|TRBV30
TGTGCCTGGAGTGTCCAAGGACAGAACAAGCATTTT
CAWSVQGQNKHF
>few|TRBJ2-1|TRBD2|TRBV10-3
TGTGCCATCAGGCCTAGCGGGACGGGTTACAATGAGCAGTTCTTC
CAIRPSGTGYNEQFF
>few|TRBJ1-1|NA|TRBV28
TGTGCCCTTCAGGGGAGGAACACTGAAGCTTTCTTT
CALQGRNTEAFF
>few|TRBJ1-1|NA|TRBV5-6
TGTGCCAGCACCCCGATGGGTAGCACTGAAGCTTTCTTT
CASTPMGSTEAFF
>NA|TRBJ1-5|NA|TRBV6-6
TGTGCCAGCAGTTACTCGGGGGTTGGGGATCAGCCCCAGCATTTT
CASSYSGVGDQPQHF
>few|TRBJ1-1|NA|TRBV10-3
TGTGCCATCAGTGAGGTCTCGGGTGCTTTCTTT
CAISEVSGAFF
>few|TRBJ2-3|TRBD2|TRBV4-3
TGCGCCAGCAGACTAGCGGGGGGTGGTACGCAGTATTTT
CASRLAGGGTQYF
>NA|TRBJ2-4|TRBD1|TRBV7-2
TGTGCCAGCAGCTTAGGGGGGGACAGGAAGAACATTCAGTACTTC
CASSLGGDRKNIQYF
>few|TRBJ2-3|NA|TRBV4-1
TGCGCCAGCAGCCCGCTCGGGTCCGGGTCCAACACAGATACGCAGTATTTT
CASSPLGSGSNTDTQYF
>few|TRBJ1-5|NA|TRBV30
TGTGCCTGGACCCCTTGGCAAAGCAATCAGCCCCAGCATTTT
CAWTPWQSNQPQHF
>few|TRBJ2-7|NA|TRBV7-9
TGTGCCAGCAGCAGACTGATACATGCCTACGAGCAGTACTTC
CASSRLIHAYEQYF
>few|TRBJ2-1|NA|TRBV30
TGTGCCTGGAGTGTACAGGGCAGACTCAATGAGCAGTTCTTC
CAWSVQGRLNEQFF
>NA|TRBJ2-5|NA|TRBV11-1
TGTGCCAGCAGCTTAGCAGGGCTCCAAGAGACCCAGTACTTC
CASSLAGLQETQYF
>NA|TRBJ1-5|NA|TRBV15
TGTGCCACCAGCAGAGATGGCAATCAGCCCCAGCATTTT
CATSRDGNQPQHF
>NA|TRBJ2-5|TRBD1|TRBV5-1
TGCGCCAGCAGCTTGGGGACAGGTTTCCAAGAGACCCAGTACTTC
CASSLGTGFQETQYF
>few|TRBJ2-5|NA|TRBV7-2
TGTGCCAGCAAGGGGACGTACCAAGAGACCCAGTACTTC
CASKGTYQETQYF
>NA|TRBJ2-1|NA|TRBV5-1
TGCGCCAGCAGCTTGCGAGTAGCGTACAATGAGCAGTTCTTC
CASSLRVAYNEQFF
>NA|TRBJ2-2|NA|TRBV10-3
TGTGCCATCAGTGACACGGCAGACACCGGGGAGCTGTTTTTT
CAISDTADTGELFF
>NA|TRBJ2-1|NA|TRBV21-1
TGTGCCAGCAGCTACTCCTACCCTGAGCAGTTCTTC
CASSYSYPEQFF
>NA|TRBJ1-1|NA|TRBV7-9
TGTGCCAGCAGCTTAGAACGGTACACTGAAGCTTTCTTT
CASSLERYTEAFF
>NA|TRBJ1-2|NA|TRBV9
TGTGCCAGCAGCTCATCCGAACCACCTTTTGGCTACACCTTC
CASSSSEPPFGYTF
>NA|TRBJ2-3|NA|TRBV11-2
TGTGCCAGCAGCTTAGATAGGGCAGATACGCAGTATTTT
CASSLDRADTQYF
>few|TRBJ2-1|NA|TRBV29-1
TGCAGCGTTGAAGCGGGGGTCTCCTACAATGAGCAGTTCTTC
CSVEAGVSYNEQFF
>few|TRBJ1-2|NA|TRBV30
TGTGCCTGGAGTGATCGCCGGAGGGCCTATGGCTACACCTTC
CAWSDRRRAYGYTF
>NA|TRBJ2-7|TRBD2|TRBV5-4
TGTGCCAGCAGCCCCGAGCGGGGGGGCCCCTACGAGCAGTACTTC
CASSPERGGPYEQYF
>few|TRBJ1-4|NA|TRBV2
TGTGCCAGCCTCCGGGGCCGAAATGAAAAACTGTTTTTT
CASLRGRNEKLFF